Presented here are 24 T cell receptor beta chains from one specimen sequenced in a study of tumor-infiltrating lymphocytes in oesophageal squamous cell carcinoma. TCRdb analysed the PCR reads with MiXCR anew, one entry per CDR3 protein. The table has some 22,000 distinct CDR3 sequences, 36% seen once. Sequencing was performed on esophageal tumor tissue. These receptors all stem from a male donor with esophageal squamous cell carcinoma.

This clonotype has a handful of counts. This sequence may be a read error, since a much larger clone differs from it by one base. This sequence joins TRBV28 and TRBJ2-1; D may match TRBD1 or TRBD2 (5 bases each). The J call may be mistaken, given a closer DNA end match to TRBJ2-7. Germline values: CDR1 MDHEN, CDR2 SYDVKM. CDR3 length: 17 amino acids. The CDR3 coding sequence is TGTGCCAGCAGGCCCCCTACCGGGACGCCCGCCTACAATGAGCAGTACTTC. Translation gives CASRPPTGTPAYNEQYF.

V usage is TRBV4-1 and J usage is TRBJ2-1; D not resolved. Germline V gene data show CDR1 as MGHRA and CDR2 as YSYEKL. The CDR3 runs 17 residues. The germline V and J ends were trimmed by 1 base and 0 bases, with 13 bases remaining between them. CDR3 nucleotide sequence: TGCGCCAGCAGCCAAGGTCTGACTGCAAGCTCCTACAATGAGCAGTTCTTC. The encoded protein is CASSQGLTASSYNEQFF.

In regard to this clonotype: No conserved phenylalanine or tryptophan is present at the end of the CDR3, so a read error is the likely explanation. The DNA is omitted, as the CDR3 cannot be located on it reliably, and the CDR3 follows TCRdb's listing. The CDR3 sequence: CASSLGPSLVRGANVLTFGP. The V call is TRBV11-1, the J call TRBJ1-6. CDR1 is SGHAT, CDR2 FQDESV, per germline (reference sequence). Both ends counted, the CDR3 spans 20 residues.

This clonotype was seen a few times. The chain links TRBV5-1 to TRBJ1-1, with D possibly being TRBD1 (5 bases). CDR3 length equals 14 residues. Trimming took off 4 bases at V and 1 base at J, with 11 bases between the two ends. In germline, CDR1 is SGHRS, CDR2 YFSETQ. The CDR3 nucleotides read TGCGCCAGCAGCCCGCAGGGTCCGAACACTGAAGCTTTCTTT. It is translated as CASSPQGPNTEAFF. Supplemented by reference TRBV5-1 and TRBJ1-1, the full variable domain reads KAGVTQTPRYLIKTRGQQVTLSCSPISGHRSVSWYQQTPGQGLQFLFEYFSETQRNKGNFPGRFSGRQFSNSRSEMNVSTLELGDSALYLCASSPQGPNTEAFFGQGTRLTVV.

The sample holds many counts of this clonotype. As DNA, the CDR3 is TGTGCCATCAGTGATCTCAGAGCTAACTATGGCTACACCTTC. Translated, it gives CAISDLRANYGYTF. The gene calls are TRBV10-3 and TRBJ1-2; no clear D gene. Trimming removed 3 bases at V and 0 bases at J, with 8 bases between. Germline loops: CDR1 ENHRY, CDR2 SYGVKD. The CDR3 extends over 14 amino acids.

The gene calls are TRBV6-1 and TRBJ2-3; TRBD1 matches 9 bases. The J call is uncertain, as TRBJ1-2 better fits the DNA end. Germline CDR1 MNHNS, CDR2 SASEGT. The CDR3 length is 13 residues. In DNA form, the CDR3 reads TGTGCCAGTGGGGACAGGGCTGGCTATGGCTACACCTTC. As protein: CASGDRAGYGYTF.

This clonotype qualifies as medium-sized. J is TRBJ2-6 and V is TRBV7-3, with D possibly TRBD2 on 5 matching bases. The length of the CDR3 is 16 residues. Germline lookup yields CDR1 SGHTA and CDR2 FQGTGA. Trimming left V 1 base short and J 1 base short, with 8 bases between. The CDR3 reads CASSLSGGSGANVLTF. CDR3 DNA: TGTGCCAGCAGCTTAAGTGGAGGATCTGGGGCCAACGTCCTGACTTTC.

The chain is built from TRBV18 and TRBJ1-1; D is possibly TRBD1 (5 bases). TRBJ1-6 matches the DNA end more closely, so the J call is doubtful. CDR3 length equals 16 residues. CDR1 is KGHSH and CDR2 is LQKENI in the germline V gene. The CDR3 nucleotides read TGTGCCAGCTCACCACCTGGGACGAATGATTATTCACCCCTCCACTTT. Its protein product is CASSPPGTNDYSPLHF.

A remark on this clonotype: Given the absence of the conserved phenylalanine or tryptophan at the CDR3 end, a read error is likely. Because the CDR3's place on the DNA is in doubt, the DNA is left out and the CDR3 is given as listed by TCRdb. CDR3 region: CASSPYGAQ. The chain couples TRBV11-2 to TRBJ2-1. The germline CDR1 and CDR2 sequences are SGHAT and FQNNGV. The CDR3 is 9 residues long, counting both termini.

This chain connects TRBV11-1 to TRBJ1-6; D is ambiguous. The CDR3 extends over 15 amino acids. CDR1 SGHAT and CDR2 FQDESV come from the germline V gene (reference sequence). V shed 2 bases and J shed 7 bases, with 12 bases lying between them. The chain's CDR3 is CASSLFNGRNSPLHF. The CDR3 DNA reads as TGTGCCAGCAGCTTATTCAACGGAAGGAATTCACCCCTCCACTTT.

This chain connects TRBV7-2 to TRBJ1-1, with a possible D match to TRBD1 (6 bases). The CDR3 length is 14 residues. In germline, CDR1 is SGHTA, CDR2 FQGNSA. The V end lost 4 bases, the J end lost 3 bases, and 12 bases lay between the germline ends. In DNA form, the CDR3 reads TGTGCCAGCAGCTCACAGGGTTGGGACACTGAAGCTTTCTTT. This gives the protein CASSSQGWDTEAFF.

This rearrangement joins TRBV11-1 to TRBJ2-3; TRBD1 matches at 8 bases. Gene TRBJ2-1 matches the end of the DNA better, so the J call may be wrong. The CDR3 covers 16 residues. Per germline, CDR1 SGHAT and CDR2 FQDESV (reference sequence). CDR3 nucleotides: TGTGCCAGCAGCTCCCGGACAGGGAGGACAGACTATGAGCAGTTCTTC. Translated: CASSSRTGRTDYEQFF.

For this clonotype: One junction end does not reproduce the germline sequence, and a read error may be involved. This chain uses TRBV24-1 with TRBJ2-6, with 8 bases lining up with TRBD1. This CDR3 has 22 amino acids. From germline, CDR1 is KGHDR and CDR2 SFDVKD. The CDR3 sequence: CATSDLQRGPGQAPSGANVLNF. For the CDR3, the DNA is TGTGCCACCAGTGATTTGCAGAGGGGACCGGGACAGGCACCCTCTGGGGCCAACGTCCTGAATTTC.

Remarks on this clonotype: This likely comes from a read error, as the CDR3 has no conserved phenylalanine or tryptophan at its end. The DNA is omitted, as the CDR3 cannot be located on it reliably, and the CDR3 follows TCRdb's listing. The chain couples TRBV7-6 to TRBJ2-3; the table gives TRBD1 as D, unverified against the DNA. The CDR3 spans 17 amino acids, including both terminal residues. Looked up from germline, CDR1 is SGHVS and CDR2 is FNYEAQ. CDR3: CASSPTGTGGTEAFFGQ.

The sample holds many counts of this clonotype. V and J are TRBV9 and TRBJ2-5, with a tentative D call TRBD2 (6 bases). This CDR3 region has 13 residues. The germline gives CDR1 SGDLS, CDR2 YYNGEE. V lost 0 bases and J lost 5, with 8 bases in between. CDR3 sequence: CASSVGLGETQYF. Written as DNA, the CDR3 is TGTGCCAGCAGCGTAGGACTAGGCGAGACCCAGTACTTC.

This clonotype occurred many times. This chain joins TRBV28 and TRBJ1-5; 9 bases fit TRBD1. V shed 2 bases and J 3 bases; nucleotides not matched to a gene: 5. Germline values: CDR1 MDHEN, CDR2 SYDVKM. The CDR3 runs 16 residues. The CDR3 spells CASSLGTGTINQPQHF. The CDR3 coding sequence is TGTGCCAGCAGTTTAGGGACAGGGACGATCAATCAGCCCCAGCATTTT.

This clonotype occurred many times. This sequence joins TRBV5-1 and TRBJ1-4; possible D gene TRBD1, 5 bases. CDR3 length equals 15 residues. Germline values: CDR1 SGHRS, CDR2 YFSETQ. V lost 0 bases and J lost 8, with 14 bases in between. CDR3 residues: CASSLVGDGEEKLFF. In DNA form, the CDR3 reads TGCGCCAGCAGCTTGGTTGGGGACGGCGAGGAAAAACTGTTTTTT.

This clonotype was counted between two and nine times. This chain joins TRBV2 and TRBJ1-2; the D is unclear. Germline CDR1 SNHLY, CDR2 FYNNEI. V was pared by 7 bases and J by 8 bases, with 14 bases between. The CDR3 consists of 12 residues. This chain's CDR3 is CASTRDSHGYTF. DNA for the CDR3: TGTGCCAGCACTCGAGATTCCCACGGCTACACCTTC.

The CDR3 protein is CASSLPGGQSQPFNSPLHF. For the CDR3, the DNA is TGTGCCAGCAGCTTACCAGGGGGACAGAGTCAACCATTCAATTCACCCCTCCACTTT. V usage is TRBV7-3 and J usage is TRBJ1-6, with 7 bases identical to TRBD1. The CDR3 has 19 residues. Trimming took 2 bases from V and 7 from J; bases not matched to a gene: 17. Germline assignment: CDR1 SGHTA and CDR2 FQGTGA. Looking up the rest from reference TRBV7-3 and TRBJ1-6 gives the full variable domain: GAGVSQTPSNKVTEKGKYVELRCDPISGHTALYWYRQSLGQGPEFLIYFQGTGAADDSGLPNDRFFAVRPEGSVSTLKIQRTERGDSAVYLCASSLPGGQSQPFNSPLHFGNGTRLTVT.

Many counts were recorded for this clonotype. The chain joins TRBV7-9 to TRBJ1-4; TRBD1 aligns across 7 bases. Germline V CDR1 and CDR2: SEHNR, FQNEAQ (reference sequence). J lost 7 bases, V lost 5 bases, and 10 bases had no gene match. This CDR3 is 15 amino acids long. CDR3 bases: TGTGCCAGCAGCCCTGTGACAGGGAAGGGTGAAAAACTGTTTTTT. Residues: CASSPVTGKGEKLFF.

Points on this clonotype: The CDR3 end shows no conserved phenylalanine or tryptophan, and so a read error is likely. The limits of the CDR3 on the DNA are not certain, so only TCRdb's listed CDR3 is given. The chain carries TRBV5-1 and TRBJ2-6; the tabulated D call, TRBD2, remains unverified against the DNA. The CDR3 adds up to 15 amino acids, both ends counted. Germline lookup yields CDR1 SGHRS and CDR2 YFSETQ. CDR3 in amino acids: CASMVAGGETQYFGA.

On this clonotype: Likely a read error: the CDR3 ends without its conserved phenylalanine or tryptophan. Because the CDR3's place on the DNA is in doubt, the DNA is left out and the CDR3 is given as listed by TCRdb. J is TRBJ2-4 and V is TRBV7-2; TRBD1 is the table's D call and was not checked against the DNA. The germline gives CDR1 SGHTA, CDR2 FQGNSA. The CDR3 comprises 8 residues, both ends counted. CDR3 residues: CASSLARV.

V is TRBV4-1 and J is TRBJ2-7; 7 nucleotides line up with TRBD1. The J call may be wrong; the DNA end is better matched by TRBJ2-1. The CDR3 sequence is 15 residues long. The germline CDR1 and CDR2 sequences are MGHRA and YSYEKL. DNA of the CDR3: TGCGCCAGCAGCCCAGGGGCAGGGGGACCTTACGAGCAGTTCTTC. It codes for CASSPGAGGPYEQFF.

The V call is TRBV7-6, the J call TRBJ2-7; D is perhaps TRBD1 (6 bases). Trimming shortened V by 2 bases and J by 0 bases, and 8 bases separated the two germline ends. From germline, CDR1 is SGHVS and CDR2 FNYEAQ. The CDR3 runs to 14 residues. The CDR3 is CASSLQGYSYEQYF. The CDR3, as DNA: TGTGCCAGCAGCTTACAGGGGTACTCCTACGAGCAGTACTTC. Full variable domain (rest looked up from reference TRBV7-6 and TRBJ2-7): GAGVSQSPRYKVTKRGQDVALRCDPISGHVSLYWYRQALGQGPEFLTYFNYEAQQDKSGLPNDRFSAERPEGSISTLTIQRTEQRDSAMYRCASSLQGYSYEQYFGPGTRLTVT.